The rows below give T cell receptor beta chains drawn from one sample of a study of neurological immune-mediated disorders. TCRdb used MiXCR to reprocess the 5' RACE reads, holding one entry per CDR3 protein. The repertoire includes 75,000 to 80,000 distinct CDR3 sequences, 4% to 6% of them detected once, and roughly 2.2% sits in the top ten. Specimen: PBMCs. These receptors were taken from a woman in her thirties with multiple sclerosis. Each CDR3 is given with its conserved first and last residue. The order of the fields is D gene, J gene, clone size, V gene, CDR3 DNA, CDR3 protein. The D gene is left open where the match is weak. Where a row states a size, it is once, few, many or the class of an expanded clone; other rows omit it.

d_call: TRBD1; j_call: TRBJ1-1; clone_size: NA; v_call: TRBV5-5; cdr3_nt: TGTGCCAGCAGCTTAACCATTGGACAGGGAAGCACTGAAGCTTTCTTT; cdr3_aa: CASSLTIGQGSTEAFF
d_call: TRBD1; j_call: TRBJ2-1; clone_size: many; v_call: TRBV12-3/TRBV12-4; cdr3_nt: TGTGCCAGCAGCCCGGGGACAGGGCCATACAATGAGCAGTTCTTC; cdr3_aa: CASSPGTGPYNEQFF
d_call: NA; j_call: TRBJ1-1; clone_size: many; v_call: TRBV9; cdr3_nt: TGTGCCAGCAGCGTACGGGGGACTGAAGCTTTCTTT; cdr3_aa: CASSVRGTEAFF
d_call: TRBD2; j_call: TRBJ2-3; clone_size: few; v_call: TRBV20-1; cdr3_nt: TGCAGTGCTAGGGACCCCGGGACTAGCGGGGGGCTTAAACTCACAGATACGCAGTATTTT; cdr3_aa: CSARDPGTSGGLKLTDTQYF
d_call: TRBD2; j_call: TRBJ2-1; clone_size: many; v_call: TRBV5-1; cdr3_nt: TGCGCCAGCAGGTGGGCCTCCGGGACTAGCGATGAGCAGTTCTTC; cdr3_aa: CASRWASGTSDEQFF
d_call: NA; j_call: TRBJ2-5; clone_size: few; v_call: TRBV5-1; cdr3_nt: TGCGCCAGCAGCTTGGCCGCGGGTTCATTAAGGGGCAATGAGCAGTACTTC; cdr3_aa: CASSLAAGSLRGNEQYF
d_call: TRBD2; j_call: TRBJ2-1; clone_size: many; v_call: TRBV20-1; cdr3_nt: TGCAGTGCCCCGGGACTAGCGGGAGGTGAGCAGTTCTTC; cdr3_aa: CSAPGLAGGEQFF
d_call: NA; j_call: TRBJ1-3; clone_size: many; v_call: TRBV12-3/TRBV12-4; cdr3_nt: TGTGCCAGCAGTTTATCCAGCTCTGGAAACACCATATATTTT; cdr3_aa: CASSLSSSGNTIYF
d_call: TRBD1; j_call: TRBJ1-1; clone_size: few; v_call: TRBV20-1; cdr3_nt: TGCAGTGCTAGGGCCACGGGACAGGTGAACACTGAAGCCTTCTTT; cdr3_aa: CSARATGQVNTEAFF
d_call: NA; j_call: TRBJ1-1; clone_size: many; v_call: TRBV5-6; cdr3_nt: TGTGCCAGCAGTGTCGGGGTCAACACTGAAGCTTTCTTT; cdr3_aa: CASSVGVNTEAFF
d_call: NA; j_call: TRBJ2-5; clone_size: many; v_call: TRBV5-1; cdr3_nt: TGCGCCAGCAGCTTGGCAGTAGCGGCCAAAATAGAGACCCAGTACTTC; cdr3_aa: CASSLAVAAKIETQYF
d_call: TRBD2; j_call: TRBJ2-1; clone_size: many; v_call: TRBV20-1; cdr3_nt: TGCAGTGCGGCTAGCGGGGTTGGCACCTACAATGAGCAGTTCTTC; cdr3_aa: CSAASGVGTYNEQFF
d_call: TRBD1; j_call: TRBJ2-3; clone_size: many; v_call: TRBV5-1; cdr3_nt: TGCGCCAGCAGCTTGGAGGATTCCAGGGGGATAGATACGCAGTATTTT; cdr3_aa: CASSLEDSRGIDTQYF
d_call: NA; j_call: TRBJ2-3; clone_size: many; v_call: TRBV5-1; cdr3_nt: TGCGCCAGCAGCTTACAGCGGGCGACAGATACGCAGTATTTT; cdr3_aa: CASSLQRATDTQYF
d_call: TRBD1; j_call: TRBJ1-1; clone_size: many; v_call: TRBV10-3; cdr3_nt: TGTGCCATCAGAGACGGGACAGGGTCGCAAGCTTTCTTT; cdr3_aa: CAIRDGTGSQAFF
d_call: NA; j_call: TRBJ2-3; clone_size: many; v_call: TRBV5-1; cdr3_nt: TGCGCCAGCAGCTTGAGACGCGGATCCACAGATACGCAGTATTTT; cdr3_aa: CASSLRRGSTDTQYF
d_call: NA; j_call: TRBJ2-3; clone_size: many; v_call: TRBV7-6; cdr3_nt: TGTGCCAGCAGCTTAACGGGAGTAACAGATACGCAGTATTTT; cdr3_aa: CASSLTGVTDTQYF
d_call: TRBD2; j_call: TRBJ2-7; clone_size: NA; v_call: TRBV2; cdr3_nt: TGTGCCAGCCTAGGACTAGCGGGAAGATTAGAGCAGTACTTC; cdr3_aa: CASLGLAGRLEQYF
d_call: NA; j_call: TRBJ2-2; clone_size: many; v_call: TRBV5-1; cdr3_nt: TGCGCCAGCAGCTTGGTCACCCGGGCAGAAAGTAACACCGGGGAGCTGTTTTTT; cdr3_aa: CASSLVTRAESNTGELFF
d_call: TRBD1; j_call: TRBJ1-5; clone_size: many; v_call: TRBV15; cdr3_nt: TGTGCCACCAGCGGCCCTAGACCGGGACAGGGGACGTATGAATTGAATCAGCCCCAGCATTTT; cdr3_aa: CATSGPRPGQGTYELNQPQHF
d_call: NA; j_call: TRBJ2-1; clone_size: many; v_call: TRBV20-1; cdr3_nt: TGCAGTGCCCGAGGGGGACGGACCAATGAGCAGTTCTTC; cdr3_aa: CSARGGRTNEQFF
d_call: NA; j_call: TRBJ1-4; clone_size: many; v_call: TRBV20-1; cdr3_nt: TGCAGTGCTAGTACTGGGGAAAAACTGTTTTTT; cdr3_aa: CSASTGEKLFF
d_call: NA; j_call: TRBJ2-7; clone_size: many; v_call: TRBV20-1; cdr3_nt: TGCAGTGCTAGTGGTGCGGGATATTCCTACGAGCAGTACTTC; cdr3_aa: CSASGAGYSYEQYF
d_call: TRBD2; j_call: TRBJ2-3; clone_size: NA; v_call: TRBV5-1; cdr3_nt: TGCGCCAGCAGCTTAGTTAGTTCTAGCGGGAGTACAGATACGCAGTATTTT; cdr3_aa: CASSLVSSSGSTDTQYF
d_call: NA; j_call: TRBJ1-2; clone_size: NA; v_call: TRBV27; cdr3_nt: TGTGCCAGCAGTCCCCGGACAGCTGAGGATTTAGGCTACACCTTC; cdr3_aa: CASSPRTAEDLGYTF
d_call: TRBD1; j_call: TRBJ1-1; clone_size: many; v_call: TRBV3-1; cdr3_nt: TGTGCCAGCAGCTTCAGGACAGGGGGAAGAGCGTCTGAAGCTTTCTTT; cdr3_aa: CASSFRTGGRASEAFF
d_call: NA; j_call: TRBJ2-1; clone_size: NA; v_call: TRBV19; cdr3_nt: TGTGCCAGTAGTATCGTCGGGGAGAGCAATGAGCAGTTCTTC; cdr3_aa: CASSIVGESNEQFF
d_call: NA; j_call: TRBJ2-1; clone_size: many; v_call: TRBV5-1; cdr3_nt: TGCGCCAGCAGCTTGGCTGGTCAGCCCTCCTACAATGAGCAGTTCTTC; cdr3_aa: CASSLAGQPSYNEQFF
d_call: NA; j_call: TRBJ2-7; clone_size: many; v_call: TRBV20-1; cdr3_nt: TGCAGTGCTTCCCCAGCGGATTCCCTCCACGAGCAGTACTTC; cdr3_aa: CSASPADSLHEQYF
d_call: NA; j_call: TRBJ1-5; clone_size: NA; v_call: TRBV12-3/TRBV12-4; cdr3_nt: TGTGCCAGCAGTCCCCAAGGTCAGGCCTTTAATCAGCCCCAGCATTTT; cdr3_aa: CASSPQGQAFNQPQHF
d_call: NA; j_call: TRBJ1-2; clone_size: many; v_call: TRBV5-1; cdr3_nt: TGCGCCAGCGGCGGGGCCAATGGGCTAGGCTATGGCTACACCTTC; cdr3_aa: CASGGANGLGYGYTF
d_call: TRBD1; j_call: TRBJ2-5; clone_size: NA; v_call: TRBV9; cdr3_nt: TGTGCCAGCCGCTCCCACAGGGGTCCCCAAGAGACCCAGTACTTC; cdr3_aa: CASRSHRGPQETQYF
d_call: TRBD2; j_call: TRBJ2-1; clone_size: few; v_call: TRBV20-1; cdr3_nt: TGCAGTGCTAGTCGCGCGGGACTAGTCAATGAGCAGTTCTTC; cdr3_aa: CSASRAGLVNEQFF
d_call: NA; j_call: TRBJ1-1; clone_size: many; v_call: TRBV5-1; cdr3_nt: TGTGCCAGCAGTCCGGGAGTGGGCACTGAAGCTTTCTTT; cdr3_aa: CASSPGVGTEAFF
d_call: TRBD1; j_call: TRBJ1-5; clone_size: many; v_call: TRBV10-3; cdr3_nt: TGTGCCATAGGACAGGGTCTCGGTCAGCCCCAGCATTTT; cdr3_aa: CAIGQGLGQPQHF
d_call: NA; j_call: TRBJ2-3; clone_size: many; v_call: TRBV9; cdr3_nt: TGTGCCAGCAGCGCCTCTCCCGCGGGATCCCTCACAGATACGCAGTATTTT; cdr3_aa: CASSASPAGSLTDTQYF
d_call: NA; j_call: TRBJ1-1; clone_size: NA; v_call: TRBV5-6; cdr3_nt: TGTGCCAGCAGCTGGGGAGGTGGAAACACTGAAGCTTTCTTT; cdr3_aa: CASSWGGGNTEAFF
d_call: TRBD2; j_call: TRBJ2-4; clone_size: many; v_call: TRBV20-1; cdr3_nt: TGCAGTGCTAATACAGGGACTAGCGGGGGCAAAAACATTCAGTACTTC; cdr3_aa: CSANTGTSGGKNIQYF
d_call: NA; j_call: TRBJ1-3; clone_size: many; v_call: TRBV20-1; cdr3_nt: TGCAGTGCTAGAGATATGTTCGGGGAGGGCTCTGGAAACACCATATATTTT; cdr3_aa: CSARDMFGEGSGNTIYF
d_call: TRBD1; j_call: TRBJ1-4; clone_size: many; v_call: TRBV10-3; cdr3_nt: TGTGCCATCAGTGAGCCGTCAGGGGGCGGATCGGGAAAACTGTTTTTT; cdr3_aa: CAISEPSGGGSGKLFF
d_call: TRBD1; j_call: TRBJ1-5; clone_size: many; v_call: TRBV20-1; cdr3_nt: TGCAGTGTAGGGACAGGGACGTGGGATCAGCCCCAGCATTTT; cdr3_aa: CSVGTGTWDQPQHF
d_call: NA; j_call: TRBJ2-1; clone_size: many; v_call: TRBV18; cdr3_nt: TGTGCCAGCTCACCAAACCCGCAGGGGACGTTTTGGAATGAGCAGTTCTTC; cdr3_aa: CASSPNPQGTFWNEQFF
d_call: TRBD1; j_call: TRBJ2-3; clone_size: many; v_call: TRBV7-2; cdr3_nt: TGTGCCAGCAGCACAGGGGGTAGCGGCACAGATACGCAGTATTTT; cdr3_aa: CASSTGGSGTDTQYF
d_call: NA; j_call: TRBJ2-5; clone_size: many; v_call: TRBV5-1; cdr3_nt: TGCGCCAGCAGCTACGGGGGGCAGCAAGAGACCCAGTACTTC; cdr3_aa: CASSYGGQQETQYF
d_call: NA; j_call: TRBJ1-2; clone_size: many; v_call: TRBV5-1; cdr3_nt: TGCGCCAGCAGCCCCGGACAGAATTCTAACTATGGCTACACCTTC; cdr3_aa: CASSPGQNSNYGYTF
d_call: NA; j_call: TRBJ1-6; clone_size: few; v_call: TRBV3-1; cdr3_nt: TGTGCCAGCAGCCAAGTAACAGGGCCCGGGGATTCAACCCTCAACTTT; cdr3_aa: CASSQVTGPGDSTLNF
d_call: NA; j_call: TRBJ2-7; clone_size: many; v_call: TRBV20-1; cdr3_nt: TGCAGTGCTAGATCGGGGATATACTACGAGCAGTACTTC; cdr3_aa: CSARSGIYYEQYF
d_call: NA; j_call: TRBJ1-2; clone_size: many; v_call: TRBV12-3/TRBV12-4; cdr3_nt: TGTGCCAGCAGTTTAAGGCAGCCTAACTATGGCTACACCTTC; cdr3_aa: CASSLRQPNYGYTF
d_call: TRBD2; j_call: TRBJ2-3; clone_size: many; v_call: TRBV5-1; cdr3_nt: TGCGCCAGCAGACAAGAGGGACTAGCCACAGATACGCAGTATTTT; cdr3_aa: CASRQEGLATDTQYF